The 26 T cell receptor beta chains below all came from one sample that was sequenced in a study of CD8+CD57+ T cells in acquired aplastic anemia. Patients selected for sequencing had displayed CD8+CD57+ cell expansion by flow cytometry. Genomic DNA acted as the template from which TCR beta VDJ combination and CDR3 sequence profiling were carried out. TCRdb itself ran the reads through MiXCR, one entry per CDR3 protein. Of around 180,000 distinct CDR3 sequences listed, around half were seen once; the top ten hold 1.8%. Input material: sorted CD4+, CD8+, or CD8+CD57+ T cells (not recorded which) from PBMCs. The origin of the receptors is a human donor with aplastic anemia.

CDR3 coding DNA: TGTGCCAGCAGCTCCGCCCCGGCTGAGCAGTACTTC. This translates into CASSSAPAEQYF. The chain joins TRBV7-9 to TRBJ2-7; D not resolved. V was shortened by 4 bases and J by 7 bases, with 11 bases between the two germline ends. This CDR3 is built from 12 residues. Germline values: CDR1 SEHNR, CDR2 FQNEAQ (reference sequence).

This clonotype was seen a few times. The chain couples TRBV18 to TRBJ2-6; TRBD1 agrees at 7 bases. Trimming took 5 bases from V and 6 from J; bases not matched to a gene: 7. Germline V lookup: CDR1 KGHSH, CDR2 LQKENI. The CDR3 sequence is 15 residues long. The CDR3 loop is CASSSRTGLANVLTF. The CDR3 region has the DNA TGTGCCAGCTCATCCCGGACAGGTTTGGCCAACGTCCTGACTTTC.

This clonotype was counted ten times or more. This chain joins TRBV13 and TRBJ1-1; D is unclear. The CDR3 length is 12 residues. Per germline, CDR1 PRHDT and CDR2 FYEKMQ (reference sequence). V lost 5 bases and J lost 3, with 7 bases in between. The CDR3 is CASSKTYTEAFF. The CDR3 DNA reads as TGTGCCAGCAGCAAAACTTACACTGAAGCTTTCTTT.

There are many counts of this clonotype. The chain carries TRBV19 and TRBJ1-1; D gene uncertain. Germline CDR1 reads LNHDA; CDR2 reads SQIVND (reference sequence). V was pared by 10 bases and J by 1 base, with 16 bases between. The CDR3 is 14 amino acids. CDR3: CATLRGITNTEAFF. In DNA form, the CDR3 reads TGTGCCACCTTACGGGGTATTACGAACACTGAAGCTTTCTTT.

In its sample, this clonotype was seen a few times. The chain links TRBV15 to TRBJ2-1, with 9 bases aligning to TRBD1. The CDR3 totals 14 residues. Germline loops: CDR1 LNHNV, CDR2 YYDKDF (reference sequence). V lost 4 bases and J lost 7; bases outside the gene matches: 5. CDR3 region: CATSNRDRANEQFF. CDR3 coding DNA: TGTGCCACCAGCAACCGGGACAGGGCTAATGAGCAGTTCTTC.

This clonotype was counted a few times. The rearrangement joins TRBV25-1 to TRBJ1-2, with 8 positions matching TRBD1. Per germline, CDR1 MGHDK and CDR2 SYGVNS. There are 14 residues in the CDR3. V dropped 8 bases and J dropped 1; count of bases not matched to a gene: 6. The CDR3 DNA sequence: TGTGCCAGCCGCGGACAGGGACTTAACTATGGCTACACCTTC. Its protein product is CASRGQGLNYGYTF.

The V and J genes are TRBV5-4 and TRBJ2-5; TRBD2 matches 10 bases. The germline V gene has CDR1 SGHNT and CDR2 YYREEE (reference sequence). V lost 4 bases and J lost 5; bases outside the gene matches: 20. The CDR3 is 19 amino acids. The CDR3 nucleotides are TGTGCCAGCAGCCCCCCCCCGGGGAGAGCGGGAGGGCCGAGGGAGACCCAGTACTTC. Translated: CASSPPPGRAGGPRETQYF. Full variable domain (rest looked up from reference TRBV5-4 and TRBJ2-5): ETGVTQSPTHLIKTRGQQVTLRCSSQSGHNTVSWYQQALGQGPQFIFQYYREEENGRGNFPPRFSGLQFPNYSSELNVNALELDDSALYLCASSPPPGRAGGPRETQYFGPGTRLLVL.

The table lists this clonotype with many counts. V is TRBV6-2 or TRBV6-3 and J is TRBJ1-1, with D tentatively TRBD1 (5 bases). There are 12 residues in the CDR3. Trimming cost V 0 bases and J 11 bases, with 10 bases left between them. Germline V CDR1 and CDR2: MNHEY, SVGEGT. Written as DNA, the CDR3 is TGTGCCAGCAGTTACTCCCAGGGACGGGCTTTCTTT. As protein: CASSYSQGRAFF.

In this sample, this clonotype turned up a few times. The CDR3 loop is CASSLARRDEKLFF. In DNA, the CDR3 is TGCGCCAGCAGTTTAGCCCGCCGGGATGAAAAACTGTTTTTT. The J gene is TRBJ1-4, the V gene TRBV5-1; D remains ambiguous. The length of the CDR3 is 14 residues. Trimming removed 5 bases from V and 6 bases from J, with 14 bases in between. Germline V gene sequence: CDR1 SGHRS, CDR2 YFSETQ.

This clonotype was seen at least ten times. V gene TRBV6-1 combines with J gene TRBJ1-3; D uncertain. Deletions cut 7 bases from V and 2 bases from J, with 12 bases between. Germline-derived CDR1 and CDR2 are MNHNS and SASEGT. The CDR3 is 14 residues long. The CDR3 here is CASIDRGTGNTIYF. In nucleotides, the CDR3 is TGTGCCAGCATCGACCGGGGAACTGGAAACACCATATATTTT.

This clonotype appeared many times. In DNA form, the CDR3 reads TGCGCCAGCAGCTTGGAGTGGGGGTTTGGCACTGAAGCTTTCTTT. This codes for CASSLEWGFGTEAFF. This sequence joins TRBV5-1 and TRBJ1-1; D perhaps matches TRBD1 (5 bases). The CDR3 contains 15 residues. V was shortened by 0 bases and J by 4 bases, with 13 bases between the two germline ends. CDR1 SGHRS and CDR2 YFSETQ come from the germline V gene.

The chain links TRBV7-3 to TRBJ2-2, with 8 bases fitting TRBD2. V gave up 6 bases and J gave up 4 bases; unmatched junction bases: 7. The CDR3 is made up of 15 amino acids. Germline V gene sequence: CDR1 SGHTA, CDR2 FQGTGA. The CDR3 DNA sequence: TGTGCCAGCAGTCCCATAGCGGGGCCCACCGGGGAGCTGTTTTTT. Translated: CASSPIAGPTGELFF.

As for this clonotype: The junction and the germline gene differ at one end; a read error may be behind it. This chain joins TRBV19 and TRBJ2-5; either TRBD1 or TRBD2 may supply D (5 bases each). CDR1 is LNHDA, CDR2 SQIVND, per germline (reference sequence). The CDR3 length is 13 residues. Here the CDR3 DNA reads TGTGCCAGTAGTTCGCGCATGGGGGAGACCCAGTGCTTC. This codes for CASSSRMGETQCF.

This clonotype was picked up many times. This chain connects TRBV6-5 to TRBJ2-2; D is unresolved. Per germline, CDR1 MNHEY and CDR2 SVGAGI. The CDR3 runs to 15 residues. V lost 2 bases and J lost 3, with 10 bases in between. CDR3 sequence reads: CASSYSGVDTGELFF. The CDR3 DNA sequence: TGTGCCAGCAGTTACAGTGGGGTCGACACCGGGGAGCTGTTTTTT.

There are many counts of this clonotype. The genes are TRBV5-6 and TRBJ2-3; the D is unclear. Trimming took 4 bases from V and 2 from J, leaving 11 bases between them. The CDR3 runs to 14 residues. CDR1 is SGHDT and CDR2 is YYEEEE in the germline V gene. The CDR3 is CASSGSGPTDTQYF. In DNA, the CDR3 is TGTGCCAGCAGCGGCTCCGGCCCCACAGATACGCAGTATTTT.

J is TRBJ1-1 and V is TRBV15; D is undetermined. With 3 bases removed from V and 8 bases from J, the gap between germline ends came to 10 bases. Germline V lookup: CDR1 LNHNV, CDR2 YYDKDF (reference sequence). The CDR3 is made up of 12 amino acids. The CDR3 region has the DNA TGTGCCACCAGCAGGGATGAGGCAGAAGCTTTCTTT. Translating gives CATSRDEAEAFF. Variable domain in full (rest from reference TRBV15 and TRBJ1-1): DAMVIQNPRYQVTQFGKPVTLSCSQTLNHNVMYWYQQKSSQAPKLLFHYYDKDFNNEADTPDNFQSRRPNTSFCFLDIRSPGLGDTAMYLCATSRDEAEAFFGQGTRLTVV.

There are many counts of this clonotype. The chain joins TRBV16 to TRBJ1-6; D perhaps matches TRBD1 (6 bases). Germline V gene data show CDR1 as KGHSY and CDR2 as FQNENV. The CDR3 sequence is 16 residues long. Trimming shortened V by 4 bases and J by 6 bases, and 16 bases separated the two germline ends. For the CDR3, the DNA is TGTGCCAGCAGCCTCCGACAGGTATTCCGTAATTCACCCCTCCACTTT. Its translation: CASSLRQVFRNSPLHF. Variable domain in full (rest from reference TRBV16 and TRBJ1-6): GEEVAQTPKHLVRGEGQKAKLYCAPIKGHSYVFWYQQVLKNEFKFLISFQNENVFDETGMPKERFSAKCLPNSPCSLEIQATKLEDSAVYFCASSLRQVFRNSPLHFGNGTRLTVT.

The J gene is TRBJ2-3, the V gene TRBV10-1, with a weak D call TRBD2 (5 bases). V was trimmed by 2 bases and J by 5 bases, leaving 8 bases between them. The V gene's germline CDR1 is WNHNN and CDR2 SYGVQD (reference sequence). The CDR3 covers 13 residues. For the CDR3, the DNA is TGCGCCAGCAGTGAGGCCGCGGGAGATACGCAGTATTTT. This translates into CASSEAAGDTQYF.

This clonotype has ten or more counts. The chain has TRBV29-1 and TRBJ1-4; TRBD1 might be the D (5 bases). CDR1 and CDR2 (germline): SQVTM, ANQGSEA. The CDR3 is 14 amino acids. Trimming took off 7 bases at V and 7 bases at J, with 19 bases between the two ends. The DNA of the CDR3 is TGCAGCGCGTCTGGGACGGCGATGGGTGAAAAACTGTTTTTT. It is translated as CSASGTAMGEKLFF.

This clonotype has just a few counts. This may stem from a read error, because a much larger clone lies one nucleotide away. The chain joins TRBV20-1 to TRBJ1-1; 8 bases align to TRBD1. Germline V CDR1 and CDR2: DFQATT, SNEGSKA (reference sequence). CDR3 length equals 13 residues. The CDR3 here is CSASRGPNAEAFF. CDR3 DNA: TGCAGTGCTAGCAGGGGGCCGAACGCTGAAGCTTTCTTT.

This clonotype was observed at least ten times. The gene calls are TRBV13 and TRBJ1-1; TRBD1 matches 7 bases. Germline V gene data show CDR1 as PRHDT and CDR2 as FYEKMQ (reference sequence). The CDR3 has 18 amino acids. J lost 1 base, V lost 4 bases, and 15 bases had no gene match. The CDR3 sequence: CASSSRRDRVGANTEAFF. For the CDR3, the DNA is TGTGCCAGCAGCTCGAGACGAGACAGGGTCGGGGCGAACACTGAAGCTTTCTTT.

This clonotype turned up a few times. The chain recombines TRBV7-9 with TRBJ1-2; D is possibly TRBD1 (5 bases). V was pared by 2 bases and J by 4 bases, with 14 bases between. Germline lookup yields CDR1 SEHNR and CDR2 FQNEAQ (reference sequence). CDR3 size: 15 residues. CDR3: CASSLSGTVAYGYTF. The CDR3 bases are TGTGCCAGCAGCTTATCTGGGACCGTTGCCTATGGCTACACCTTC.

A note on this clonotype: The missing conserved phenylalanine or tryptophan at the end of this CDR3 makes a read error likely. J is TRBJ2-1 and V is TRBV4-2, with 12 bases fitting TRBD1. V was clipped by 1 base and J by 8 bases; unmatched bases: 3. Germline V gene data show CDR1 as LGHNA and CDR2 as YNFKEQ. The CDR3 runs 15 residues. The CDR3 sequence is CASSQAGQGADEQFL. The CDR3 nucleotides are TGTGCCAGCAGCCAAGCGGGACAGGGGGCAGATGAGCAGTTCCTC.

This clonotype was counted only a few times. This sequence joins TRBV6-1 and TRBJ2-7; D may match TRBD1 or TRBD2 (6 bases each). V was pared by 1 base and J by 6 bases, with 19 bases between. The CDR3 is made up of 16 amino acids. Germline assignment: CDR1 MNHNS and CDR2 SASEGT. CDR3 nucleotides: TGTGCCAGCAGTGAAGTCTTTTGGAACAGGGACTCCGAGCAGTACTTC. This encodes CASSEVFWNRDSEQYF.

The V and J genes are TRBV15 and TRBJ1-1; D is possibly TRBD1 (6 bases). Germline V gene sequence: CDR1 LNHNV, CDR2 YYDKDF (reference sequence). The V end was cut by 5 bases, the J end by 2 bases, with 9 bases between. The CDR3 runs to 13 residues. The CDR3 is CATSEQGNTEAFF. CDR3 in DNA: TGTGCCACCAGCGAACAGGGTAACACTGAAGCTTTCTTT. Using reference TRBV15 and TRBJ1-1 for the parts outside the CDR3, the full variable domain is DAMVIQNPRYQVTQFGKPVTLSCSQTLNHNVMYWYQQKSSQAPKLLFHYYDKDFNNEADTPDNFQSRRPNTSFCFLDIRSPGLGDTAMYLCATSEQGNTEAFFGQGTRLTVV.

This clonotype was counted between two and nine times. The chain is built from TRBV9 and TRBJ2-7; D is ambiguous. Between the trimmed V and J ends, which lost 0 bases and 2 bases, there was a span of 9 bases. CDR1 is SGDLS and CDR2 is YYNGEE in the germline V gene. CDR3 size: 14 residues. The CDR3 nucleotides are TGTGCCAGCAGCGTAGGGCAGACGACCTACGAGCAGTACTTC. Residues: CASSVGQTTYEQYF.